The T cell receptor beta chain under discussion was sequenced for a study of blood T cells in healthy people across ages. With a J-beta primer mix and a sample-barcoded 5' primer, a second PCR ran about 6 to 11 cycles. TCRdb re-analysed the 5' RACE reads in MiXCR, keeping a single row per CDR3 protein. The data hold about 680,000 distinct CDR3 sequences, with around 49% observed a single time. The sequence came from a woman aged 60-75 years in good health. The sample comprised blood.

For the CDR3, the DNA is TGTGCCAGCAGCCCGGACGGGGTAAATGAGCAGTTCTTC. Protein sequence: CASSPDGVNEQFF. The V gene is TRBV6-1, the J gene TRBJ2-1, with D possibly being TRBD2 (5 bases). Germline V gives CDR1 MNHNS, CDR2 SASEGT. Between the trimmed V and J ends, which lost 6 bases and 7 bases, there was a span of 13 bases. This CDR3 is built from 13 residues.